This T cell receptor beta chain stems from a study of OX40 agonist ivuxolimab in advanced cancers. Study overall: Each dose-escalation patient presented with hepatocellular carcinoma, melanoma, renal cell or head and neck cancer.

Peripheral blood came from all dose cohorts at three timepoints. This clone has only a few counts. Produced via immunoSEQ multiplex PCR; TCRdb's table is partial and in-frame only. This sample has 50,000 to 65,000 clones; around 88% occur once, and the top ten carry 0.7% to 0.9%. The sequenced sample was CD4+ or CD8+ T cells sorted from blood, obtained in a trial of the OX40 agonist ivuxolimab. The TCR was taken from an adult with an advanced solid tumor such as melanoma, head and neck, liver or kidney cancer.

CDR3 region: CASSMVPRTEAFF. CDR3 coding DNA: TGTGCCAGTAGTATGGTCCCGAGGACTGAAGCTTTCTTT. The chain links TRBV19 to TRBJ1-1; D not resolved. V was cut by 3 bases and J by 5 bases, with 10 bases left in between. Germline assignment: CDR1 LNHDA and CDR2 SQIVND (reference sequence). This CDR3 region has 13 residues.